The rows below give T cell receptor beta chains drawn from one sample of a study of OX40 agonist ivuxolimab in advanced cancers. Profiling relied on immunoSEQ multiplex PCR, and the TCRdb table lists in-frame clones only, not all of them. The table includes 50,000 to 70,000 clones, approximately 82% detected once. Sequencing used CD4+ or CD8+ T cells sorted from blood, obtained in a trial of the OX40 agonist ivuxolimab. The receptors stem from an adult with an advanced solid tumor such as melanoma, head and neck, liver or kidney cancer. Both conserved end residues are part of each CDR3. D genes are given only for firm matches. Not all rows give a size; the values are once, few, many and, for expanded clones, a class.

>TRBJ2-3|.|TRBV6-1|.
TGTGCCAGCTGTAGCGGCCCACTCCCAGATACGCAGTATTTT
CASCSGPLPDTQYF
>TRBJ2-1|.|TRBV15|.
TGTGCCACCAGCAGTGAAGGGACCTGGAACAATGAGCAGTTCTTC
CATSSEGTWNNEQFF
>TRBJ2-3|.|TRBV7-6|.
TGTGCCAGCAGCTGGACAGCTAGCACAGATACGCAGTATTTT
CASSWTASTDTQYF
>TRBJ2-3|.|TRBV7-9|.
TGTGCCAGCAGCCCTTCGGGGTTCACAGATACGCAGTATTTT
CASSPSGFTDTQYF
>TRBJ2-1|TRBD2|TRBV19|.
TGTGCCAGTAGTATCTTTGGGCCTAGCGGGGGCAATGAGCAGTTCTTC
CASSIFGPSGGNEQFF
>TRBJ2-7|TRBD2|TRBV2|.
TGTGCCAGCAGTACGGGACTAGCGGGGTTAAGGGAGCAGTACTTC
CASSTGLAGLREQYF
>TRBJ2-3|TRBD2|TRBV9|.
TGTGCCAGCAGCGTAGAAAACGGGGGGGGCACAGATACGCAGTATTTT
CASSVENGGGTDTQYF
>TRBJ2-3|TRBD2|TRBV9|.
TGTGCCAGCGGGGAGGGGATAGTGGGGGATACGCAGTATTTT
CASGEGIVGDTQYF
>TRBJ2-7|.|TRBV5-4|.
TGTGCCAGCAGCTTTGCAGGGTTGGAGTACGAGCAGTACTTC
CASSFAGLEYEQYF
>TRBJ1-1|.|TRBV2|.
TGTGCCAGCAGTCCGGAGGGCACTGAAGCTTTCTTT
CASSPEGTEAFF
>TRBJ1-5|.|TRBV28|.
TGTGCCAGCAGTTCGCTCCCGGACTATAGCAATCAGCCCCAGCATTTT
CASSSLPDYSNQPQHF
>TRBJ2-3|.|TRBV5-6|.
TGTGCCAGCAGCTTGGGTTTCACAGATACGCAGTATTTT
CASSLGFTDTQYF
>TRBJ2-7|.|TRBV7-3|.
TGTGCCAGCAGATCACCGGGGTCGTCCTACGAGCAGTACTTC
CASRSPGSSYEQYF
>TRBJ2-7|.|TRBV27|.
TGTGCCAGCATCTTCCCTGGGGGAGTGAGGGGGGAGCAGTACTTC
CASIFPGGVRGEQYF
>TRBJ2-4|.|TRBV5-1|.
TGCGCCAGCAGCTTGGGGCTTGAAGCCAAAAACATTCAGTACTTC
CASSLGLEAKNIQYF
>TRBJ2-5|.|TRBV5-1|.
TGCGCCAGCAGCCCAAGGATCCAAGAGACCCAGTACTTC
CASSPRIQETQYF
>TRBJ2-7|.|TRBV6-5|.
TGTGCCAGCAGTCTTGGGAACGCCCTACGAGAGCAGTACTTC
CASSLGNALREQYF
>TRBJ2-7|TRBD1|TRBV27|.
TGTGCCAGTCGGGGACAGGGGCATGACGAGCAGTACTTC
CASRGQGHDEQYF
>TRBJ2-7|.|TRBV7-2|.
TGTGCCAGCAGCTTAGTCAGTCTCGAGCAGTACTTC
CASSLVSLEQYF
>TRBJ1-2|.|TRBV9|.
TGTGCCAGCAGCCCACCGGCCGATAACTATGGCTACACCTTC
CASSPPADNYGYTF
>TRBJ2-3|.|TRBV5-4|.
TGTGCCAGCAGCTTGGTTTCAGGGCGGACGGATACGCAGTATTTT
CASSLVSGRTDTQYF
>TRBJ2-3|.|TRBV14|.
TGTGCCAGCAGCCAAGTTCAAGGAAAAGAAAGCACAGATACGCAGTATTTT
CASSQVQGKESTDTQYF
>TRBJ2-5|.|TRBV6-6|.
TGTGCCAGCAGCCCCGATTTTTGGGCCGAAGAGACCCAGTACTTC
CASSPDFWAEETQYF
>TRBJ2-5|.|TRBV18|.
TGTGCCAGCTCACCACAAGAGACCCAGTACTTC
CASSPQETQYF
>TRBJ1-3|.|TRBV30|few
TGTGCCTGGATGACCAAGGGGCAGAACACCATATATTTT
CAWMTKGQNTIYF
>TRBJ1-2|.|TRBV18|few
TGTGCCAGCTCAACGGACTATGGCTACACCTTC
CASSTDYGYTF
>TRBJ2-7|.|TRBV9|few
TGTGCCAGCAGTGTGGCAGGGTCTTTATACGAGCAGTACTTC
CASSVAGSLYEQYF
>TRBJ1-1|.|TRBV6-5|.
TGTGCCAGCAGTAGAACCGGGACCGGGAACACTGAAGCTTTCTTT
CASSRTGTGNTEAFF
>TRBJ2-2|.|TRBV19|once
TGTGCCAGTAGCCGGAAGTCAGGGCTCACCGGGGAGCTGTTTTTT
CASSRKSGLTGELFF
>TRBJ2-3|.|TRBV6-1|.
TGTGCCACACAAAATCGACCCCGCGGAGCAGATACGCAGTATTTT
CATQNRPRGADTQYF
>TRBJ2-5|.|TRBV7-7|.
TGTGCTAGCAGCTTAGACGGGCCAGAGACCCAGTACTTC
CASSLDGPETQYF
>TRBJ1-1|.|TRBV5-5|.
TGTGCCAGCAGCTTGCGCAGGACAGCTGCAGAAGCTTTCTTT
CASSLRRTAAEAFF
>TRBJ1-4|.|TRBV5-1|.
TGCGCCAGCAGCTTGGCTCCCCCAGGGGCGGCTAATGAAAAACTGTTTTTT
CASSLAPPGAANEKLFF
>TRBJ1-3|.|TRBV9|.
TGTGCCAGCAGCCCCGGACTGATCTCTGGAAACACCATATATTTT
CASSPGLISGNTIYF
>TRBJ1-1|.|TRBV30|.
TGTGCCTGGAGTTCGACGGCCGACGGTGAAGCTTTCTTT
CAWSSTADGEAFF